This T cell receptor beta chain appears in the sequencing data of a study of T cells in Graves' hyperthyroidism and ophthalmopathy. Study-level findings and limits: A 13 V-J signature model discriminated ophthalmopathy versus stable hyperthyroidism. Appearing also in blood were most of the thyroid clonotypes expanded above 0.001.

The CDR3 loop spans 14 amino acids. CDR1 and CDR2 (germline): SQVTM, ANQGSEA. Trimming removed 3 bases from V and 2 bases from J, with 13 bases in between. Researchers took RNA transcripts and amplified the TCR beta CDR3 regions from them. The study used the HTBI primer set for a first-round RT-PCR of the TCR CDR3. TCRdb processed the multiplex PCR reads anew with MiXCR; each CDR3 protein has one entry. The table lists around 350,000 distinct CDR3 sequences, 15% to 20% of them singletons, with almost 35% in the top ten. These patients, aged 18 to 65, had recently diagnosed hyperthyroidism lasting under 2 months. This clonotype was detected a few times. What it binds is unknown.

The sequence came from a woman in her twenties or thirties with Graves' hyperthyroidism that later progressed to Graves' ophthalmopathy. The sample consisted of blood. The chain recombines TRBV29-1 with TRBJ1-2; D gene uncertain. The DNA of the CDR3 is TGCAGCGTTGATTTTCAGGAAGGGAACTATGGCTACACCTTC. Amino acids: CSVDFQEGNYGYTF.